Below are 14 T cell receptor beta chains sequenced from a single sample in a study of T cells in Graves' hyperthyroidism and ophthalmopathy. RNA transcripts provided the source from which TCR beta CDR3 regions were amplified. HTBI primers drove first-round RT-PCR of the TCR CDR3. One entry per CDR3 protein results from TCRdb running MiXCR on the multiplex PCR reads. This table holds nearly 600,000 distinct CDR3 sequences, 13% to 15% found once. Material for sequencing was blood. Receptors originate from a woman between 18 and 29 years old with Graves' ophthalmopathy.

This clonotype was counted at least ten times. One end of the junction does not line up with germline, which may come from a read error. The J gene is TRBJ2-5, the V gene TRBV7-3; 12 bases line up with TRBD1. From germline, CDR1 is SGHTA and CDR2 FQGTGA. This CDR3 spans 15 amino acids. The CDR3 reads CAGSPGTGGLETQYF. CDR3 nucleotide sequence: TGTGCCGGCAGCCCAGGGACAGGGGGCTTGGAGACCCAGTACTTC.

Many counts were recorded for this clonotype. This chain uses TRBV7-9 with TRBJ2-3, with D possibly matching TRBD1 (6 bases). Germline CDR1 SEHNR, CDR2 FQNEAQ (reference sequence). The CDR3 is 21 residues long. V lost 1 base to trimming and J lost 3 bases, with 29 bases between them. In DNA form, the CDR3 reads TGTGCCAGCAGCTTAGAAGGGGGTTTTGGGTTGATGTATCGTACTACAGATACGCAGTATTTT. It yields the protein CASSLEGGFGLMYRTTDTQYF. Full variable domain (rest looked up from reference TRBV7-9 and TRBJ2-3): DTGVSQNPRHKITKRGQNVTFRCDPISEHNRLYWYRQTLGQGPEFLTYFQNEAQLEKSRLLSDRFSAERPKGSFSTLEIQRTEQGDSAMYLCASSLEGGFGLMYRTTDTQYFGPGTRLTVL.

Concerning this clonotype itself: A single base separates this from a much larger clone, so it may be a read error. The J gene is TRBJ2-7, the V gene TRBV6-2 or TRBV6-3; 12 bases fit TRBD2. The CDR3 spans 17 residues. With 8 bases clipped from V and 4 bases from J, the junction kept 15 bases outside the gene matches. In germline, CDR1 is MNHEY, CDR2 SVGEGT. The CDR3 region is CASGLPLTSGSRYEQYF. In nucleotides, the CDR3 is TGTGCCAGCGGTTTACCCTTGACTAGCGGGAGTCGATACGAGCAGTACTTC.

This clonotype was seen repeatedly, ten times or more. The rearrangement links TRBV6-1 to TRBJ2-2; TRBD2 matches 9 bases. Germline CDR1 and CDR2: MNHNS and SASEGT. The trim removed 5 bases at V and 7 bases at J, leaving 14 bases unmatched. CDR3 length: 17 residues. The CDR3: CASSWGHSGRGGGELFF. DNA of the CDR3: TGTGCCAGCAGTTGGGGTCATAGCGGGAGAGGGGGCGGGGAGCTGTTTTTT.

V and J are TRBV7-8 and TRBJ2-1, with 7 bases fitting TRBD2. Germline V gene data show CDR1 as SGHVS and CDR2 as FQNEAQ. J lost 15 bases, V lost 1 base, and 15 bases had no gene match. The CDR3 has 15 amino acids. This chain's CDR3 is CASSLGRLAAEGVFF. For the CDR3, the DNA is TGTGCCAGCAGCTTAGGGAGGCTAGCGGCCGAAGGGGTGTTCTTC.

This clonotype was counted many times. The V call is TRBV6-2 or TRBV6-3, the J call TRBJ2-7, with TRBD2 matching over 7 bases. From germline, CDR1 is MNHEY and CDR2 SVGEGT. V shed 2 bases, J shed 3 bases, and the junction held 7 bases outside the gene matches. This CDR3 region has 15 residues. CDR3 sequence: CASSYDYASGYEQYF. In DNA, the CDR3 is TGTGCCAGCAGTTACGATTATGCTAGCGGCTACGAGCAGTACTTC.

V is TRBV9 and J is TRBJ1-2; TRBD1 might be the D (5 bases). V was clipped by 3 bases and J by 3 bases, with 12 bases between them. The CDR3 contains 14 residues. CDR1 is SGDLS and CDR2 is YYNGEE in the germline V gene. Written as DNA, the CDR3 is TGTGCCAGCAGCGCCGCCGGGACCGACTATGGCTACACCTTC. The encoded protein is CASSAAGTDYGYTF.

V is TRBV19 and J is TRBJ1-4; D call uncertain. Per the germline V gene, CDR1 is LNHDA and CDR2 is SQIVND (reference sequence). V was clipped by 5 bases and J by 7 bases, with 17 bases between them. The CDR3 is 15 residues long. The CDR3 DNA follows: TGTGCCAGTAGTTCTCGACTGGCGGAGGGTGAAAAACTGTTTTTT. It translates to CASSSRLAEGEKLFF.

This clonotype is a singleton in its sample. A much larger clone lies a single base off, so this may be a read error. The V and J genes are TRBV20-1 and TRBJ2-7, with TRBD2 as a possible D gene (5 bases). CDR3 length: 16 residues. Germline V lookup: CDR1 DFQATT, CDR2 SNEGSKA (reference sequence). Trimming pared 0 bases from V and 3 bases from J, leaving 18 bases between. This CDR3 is CSARDSRLQRRYEQYF. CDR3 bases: TGCAGTGCTAGAGACTCCCGGCTTCAGCGGCGCTACGAGCAGTACTTC.

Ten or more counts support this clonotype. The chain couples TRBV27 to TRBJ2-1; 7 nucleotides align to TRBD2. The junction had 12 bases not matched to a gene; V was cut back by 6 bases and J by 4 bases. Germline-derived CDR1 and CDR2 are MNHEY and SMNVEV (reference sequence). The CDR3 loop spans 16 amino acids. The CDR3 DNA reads TGTGCCAGCAGCTTGGGGTGGGGGGGGATATACAATGAGCAGTTCTTC. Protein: CASSLGWGGIYNEQFF.

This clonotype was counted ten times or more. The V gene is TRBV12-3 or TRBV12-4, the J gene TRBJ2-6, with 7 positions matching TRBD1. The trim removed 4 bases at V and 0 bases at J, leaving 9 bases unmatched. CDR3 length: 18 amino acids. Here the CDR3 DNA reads TGTGCCAGCAGTTCCGGACAGGACCGACTCTCTGGGGCCAACGTCCTGACTTTC. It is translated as CASSSGQDRLSGANVLTF.

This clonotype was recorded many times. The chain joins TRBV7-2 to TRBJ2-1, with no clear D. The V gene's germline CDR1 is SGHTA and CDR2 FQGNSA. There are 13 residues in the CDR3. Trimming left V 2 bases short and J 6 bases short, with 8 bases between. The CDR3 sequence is CASSLYVVNEQFF. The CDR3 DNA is TGTGCCAGCAGCTTATATGTGGTCAATGAGCAGTTCTTC.

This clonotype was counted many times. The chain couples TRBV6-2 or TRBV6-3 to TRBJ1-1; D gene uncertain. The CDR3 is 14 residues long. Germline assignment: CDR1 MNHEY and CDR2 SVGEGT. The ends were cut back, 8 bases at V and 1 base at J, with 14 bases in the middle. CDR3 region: CASDRTARNTEAFF. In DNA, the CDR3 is TGTGCCAGCGACCGAACAGCTAGGAACACTGAAGCTTTCTTT.

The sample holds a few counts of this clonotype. The CDR3 protein is CASRRGDMNTEAFF. CDR3 sequence (DNA): TGCGCCAGCAGACGAGGGGACATGAACACTGAAGCTTTCTTT. V usage is TRBV4-1 and J usage is TRBJ1-1; the D gene is possibly TRBD1 (6 bases). The CDR3 spans 14 residues. Looked up from germline, CDR1 is MGHRA and CDR2 is YSYEKL. The V end lost 6 bases, the J end lost 0 bases, and 11 bases lay between the germline ends.